This TCR beta chain appears in the sequencing data of a study of T-cell memory formation after mild COVID-19. Germline values: CDR1 SGHRS, CDR2 YFSETQ. This CDR3 has 17 residues. V lost 1 base and J lost 1; bases outside the gene matches: 8. TCRdb recomputed calls from the 5' RACE reads with MiXCR, one row per CDR3 protein. The table has over 500,000 distinct CDR3 sequences, roughly 17% seen once. This clonotype was picked up one time. This TCR derives from an adult woman who had mild COVID-19 (a few samples of this study predate the infection). Cell type and time point are not known. The chain links TRBV5-1 to TRBJ2-5; TRBD1 aligns across 9 bases. Sequenced: PBMCs or a T cell subset sorted from them (not recorded which). CDR3 nucleotides: TGCGCCAGCAGCTTGCGGGGGACAGGGTACAGCCAAGAGACCCAGTACTTC. Protein sequence: CASSLRGTGYSQETQYF.